The 22 T cell receptor beta chains reported below all come from one sample, sequenced in a study of cytomegalovirus exposure and HLA in healthy donors (dated by TCRdb to the late 2010s). The library relied on the immunoSEQ multiplex PCR assay. TCRdb holds this immuneACCESS table with in-frame rearrangements only. Some clones are missing; in checked studies, unresolved V genes explain under half, and the rest has no known cause. Within this sample are 50,000 to 65,000 clones, with 89% of them counted one time only. Roughly 15% of the sample goes to the ten largest clones. What was sequenced was PBMCs. Receptors were obtained from a woman aged 18-29 years in good health and CMV-seronegative.

This chain links TRBV19 with TRBJ2-6; 8 positions match TRBD1. This CDR3 spans 13 amino acids. Looked up from germline, CDR1 is LNHDA and CDR2 is SQIVND (reference sequence). The ends lost 7 bases at V and 8 bases at J; junction bases unmatched: 4. CDR3 nucleotides: TGTGCCAGTATTAGGACAGGGTCCAACGTCCTGACTTTC. Encoded protein: CASIRTGSNVLTF.

V and J are TRBV7-6 and TRBJ1-4; tentatively, D is TRBD1 (6 bases). The germline CDR1 and CDR2 sequences are SGHVS and FNYEAQ. Trimming removed 0 bases at V and 5 bases at J, with 13 bases between. The CDR3 runs to 16 residues. The CDR3 coding sequence is TGTGCCAGCAGCTTAGCTCGGACAGTCCAGAATGAAAAACTGTTTTTT. This encodes CASSLARTVQNEKLFF.

Only one count was recorded for this clone. V gene TRBV18 combines with J gene TRBJ1-2; D is undetermined. This CDR3 has 12 residues. V lost 3 bases and J lost 6, with 8 bases in between. Germline CDR1 and CDR2: KGHSH and LQKENI. The CDR3 region has the DNA TGTGCCAGCTCACCCCCAGTAAATGGCTACACCTTC. Its translation: CASSPPVNGYTF.

The chain recombines TRBV7-2 with TRBJ1-3; weak D call: TRBD1 (6 bases). Germline CDR1 reads SGHTA; CDR2 reads FQGNSA. Trimming cost V 2 bases and J 1 base, with 9 bases left between them. This CDR3 contains 15 residues. The CDR3 sequence is CASSLTGFSGNTIYF. In DNA, the CDR3 is TGTGCCAGCAGCTTAACAGGGTTTTCTGGAAACACCATATATTTT.

The J gene is TRBJ2-7, the V gene TRBV7-6; possible D gene TRBD1, 6 bases. CDR1 and CDR2 (germline): SGHVS, FNYEAQ. The CDR3 loop spans 16 amino acids. Deletions cut 5 bases from V and 5 bases from J, with 22 bases between. CDR3 sequence: CASSLDPGTQPNEQYF. CDR3 nucleotides: TGTGCCAGCAGCCTAGACCCCGGGACACAGCCTAACGAGCAGTACTTC.

CDR3 nucleotides: TGTGCCAGCAGCTTAGCGTGGGCAGGGGGCTTAAAGTCGGAAAAACTGTTTTTT. Translated: CASSLAWAGGLKSEKLFF. This chain connects TRBV7-9 to TRBJ1-4, with 8 bases aligning to TRBD1. The CDR3 spans 18 residues. Trimming cost V 0 bases and J 8 bases; bases outside gene matches: 14. CDR1 is SEHNR, CDR2 FQNEAQ, per germline (reference sequence).

The chain joins TRBV2 to TRBJ1-1, with 7 positions matching TRBD1. CDR1 and CDR2 from the germline V gene are SNHLY and FYNNEI. The CDR3 extends over 12 amino acids. V gave up 10 bases and J gave up 6 bases; unmatched junction bases: 8. CDR3 loop: CATWTGTAEAFF. The DNA for the CDR3 is TGTGCCACCTGGACAGGAACCGCTGAAGCTTTCTTT.

This clone occurred once. This chain uses TRBV6-5 with TRBJ2-1; 7 bases map to TRBD1. Losses at the gene ends were 4 bases for V and 8 bases for J; bases not matched to a gene: 8. Germline V CDR1 and CDR2: MNHEY, SVGAGI. This CDR3 is 14 amino acids long. As DNA, the CDR3 is TGTGCCAGCAGTTCAAAGACAGGGCGGGATGAGCAGTTCTTC. Residues: CASSSKTGRDEQFF.

This clone was detected only once. The V and J genes are TRBV27 and TRBJ2-3; D is uncertain. Trimming pared 5 bases from V and 4 bases from J, leaving 10 bases between. The CDR3 runs to 13 residues. The V gene's germline CDR1 is MNHEY and CDR2 SMNVEV (reference sequence). CDR3 bases: TGTGCCAGCAGTAACACAGTCCCAGATACGCAGTATTTT. As protein: CASSNTVPDTQYF.

The chain carries TRBV5-5 and TRBJ2-7; 9 bases agree with TRBD1. The CDR3 consists of 15 residues. Unmatched junction bases numbered 6, after V lost 1 base and J lost 4 bases. CDR1 and CDR2 from the germline V gene are SGHKS and YYEKEE (reference sequence). This CDR3 reads CASSLSGQGGYEQYF. Written as DNA, the CDR3 is TGTGCCAGCAGCTTGTCGGGACAGGGAGGATACGAGCAGTACTTC.

The sample holds one count of this clone. V and J are TRBV19 and TRBJ2-7; the D gene is possibly TRBD1 (6 bases). Germline lookup yields CDR1 LNHDA and CDR2 SQIVND (reference sequence). V was cut by 6 bases and J by 5 bases, with 14 bases left in between. This CDR3 has 13 residues. CDR3 sequence reads: CASSQGSLDEQYF. The DNA for the CDR3 is TGTGCCAGTAGCCAGGGGTCACTGGACGAGCAGTACTTC.

The chain links TRBV15 to TRBJ2-7, with 7 bases lining up with TRBD2. This CDR3 contains 15 residues. After removal of 0 bases from V and 0 bases from J, the junction contained 2 bases not matched to a gene. Germline loops: CDR1 LNHNV, CDR2 YYDKDF (reference sequence). The CDR3: CATSRDRGSSYEQYF. The CDR3 nucleotides read TGTGCCACCAGCAGAGATCGCGGGAGCTCCTACGAGCAGTACTTC.

This clone was seen just once. The chain couples TRBV12-5 to TRBJ1-4, with 8 bases aligning to TRBD1. The CDR3 contains 14 residues. With 6 bases clipped from V and 5 bases from J, the junction kept 5 bases outside the gene matches. Germline CDR1 is LGHNT and CDR2 is FRNRAP. The CDR3 DNA reads as TGTGCTAGTGGACCTGGACAGGGAAATGAAAAACTGTTTTTT. Translation gives CASGPGQGNEKLFF. The full variable domain, rest sourced from reference TRBV12-5 and TRBJ1-4, is DARVTQTPRHKVTEMGQEVTMRCQPILGHNTVFWYRQTMMQGLELLAYFRNRAPLDDSGMPKDRFSAEMPDATLATLKIQPSEPRDSAVYFCASGPGQGNEKLFFGSGTQLSVL.

The chain carries TRBV4-1 and TRBJ2-1, with 7 bases lining up with TRBD2. With V trimmed by 1 base and J by 6 bases, 3 bases remained unmatched. The CDR3 length is 14 residues. Germline-derived CDR1 and CDR2 are MGHRA and YSYEKL. The CDR3 loop is CASSQAGGINEQFF. The CDR3 region has the DNA TGCGCCAGCAGCCAAGCGGGAGGAATCAATGAGCAGTTCTTC.

The rearrangement links TRBV5-1 to TRBJ2-2, with no clear D. The germline V gene has CDR1 SGHRS and CDR2 YFSETQ. V dropped 1 base and J dropped 3 bases, with 7 bases sitting between them. The CDR3 covers 14 residues. The CDR3 sequence: CASSLPSYTGELFF. The CDR3 bases are TGCGCCAGCAGCTTGCCCAGTTACACCGGGGAGCTGTTTTTT. The whole variable domain, remainder taken from reference TRBV5-1 and TRBJ2-2, is KAGVTQTPRYLIKTRGQQVTLSCSPISGHRSVSWYQQTPGQGLQFLFEYFSETQRNKGNFPGRFSGRQFSNSRSEMNVSTLELGDSALYLCASSLPSYTGELFFGEGSRLTVL.

This clone has only a few counts. The chain links TRBV7-6 to TRBJ1-2; D gene unclear. Germline values: CDR1 SGHVS, CDR2 FNYEAQ. The CDR3 extends over 15 amino acids. With 0 bases removed from V and 3 bases from J, the gap between germline ends came to 11 bases. CDR3 sequence reads: CASSLASGRDYGYTF. Here the CDR3 DNA reads TGTGCCAGCAGCTTAGCTAGTGGGAGGGACTATGGCTACACCTTC.

The chain combines TRBV4-1 with TRBJ2-7; 7 bases match TRBD1. The CDR3 has 14 amino acids. CDR1 and CDR2 from the germline V gene are MGHRA and YSYEKL. Trimming took 4 bases from V and 4 from J; bases not matched to a gene: 7. The CDR3 region has the DNA TGCGCCAGCAGCCTTACGACAGGGAATTACGAGCAGTACTTC. Residues: CASSLTTGNYEQYF.

The chain recombines TRBV6-6 with TRBJ2-5; D perhaps matches TRBD2 (6 bases). This CDR3 region has 15 residues. CDR1 is MNHNY, CDR2 SVGAGI, per germline (reference sequence). V lost 2 bases to trimming and J lost 2 bases, with 12 bases between them. Written as DNA, the CDR3 is TGTGCCAGCAGTTACGGTGGGGGGTTGCAAGAGACCCAGTACTTC. Translating it yields CASSYGGGLQETQYF.

This clone was detected only a few times. The V call is TRBV6-1, the J call TRBJ1-1; the match to TRBD1 covers 9 bases. Germline assignment: CDR1 MNHNS and CDR2 SASEGT. The CDR3 extends over 13 amino acids. V was clipped by 8 bases and J by 8 bases; unmatched bases: 9. The chain's CDR3 is CASSILGTGEAFF. The CDR3 DNA reads as TGTGCCAGCTCTATATTGGGGACAGGGGAAGCTTTCTTT.

This chain joins TRBV27 and TRBJ1-6; TRBD1 matches 7 bases. Germline CDR1 reads MNHEY; CDR2 reads SMNVEV (reference sequence). V was pared by 5 bases and J by 6 bases, with 7 bases of the junction left unmatched. The length of the CDR3 is 15 residues. The CDR3 spells CASSLAGTANSPLHF. The CDR3 coding sequence is TGTGCCAGCAGTCTGGCCGGGACAGCTAATTCACCCCTCCACTTT.

The rearrangement joins TRBV6-5 to TRBJ2-7, with 8 positions matching TRBD1. The CDR3 has 13 amino acids. With V trimmed by 5 bases and J by 6 bases, 6 bases remained unmatched. Germline assignment: CDR1 MNHEY and CDR2 SVGAGI. The CDR3 reads CASSLSDRGEQYF. CDR3 DNA: TGTGCCAGCAGTCTTTCCGACAGGGGCGAGCAGTACTTC.

The gene calls are TRBV9 and TRBJ2-1; 13 bases fit TRBD2. Germline CDR1 SGDLS, CDR2 YYNGEE. V trimming: 4 bases; J trimming: 0 bases; junction bases outside the gene matches: 4. The CDR3 covers 17 residues. The CDR3: CASSPRTSGSSYNEQFF. In DNA, the CDR3 is TGTGCCAGCAGCCCACGGACTAGCGGGAGCTCCTACAATGAGCAGTTCTTC.